The 29 T cell receptor beta chains presented below share a single source sample, sequenced in a study of tumor-infiltrating lymphocytes in primary liver carcinoma. Using a constant-region primer together with ProtoScript II reverse transcriptase, TCR beta cDNA was made from 500 ng of total RNA. For TCR beta, libraries were produced by three nested multiplex PCR rounds using slightly modified ARM-PCR. It was with TRBV1-TRBV30 forward primers and a C-beta reverse primer that the first two PCR rounds were run, at around 9 cycles each. TCRdb called the multiplex PCR reads again in MiXCR, with one record for every CDR3 protein. The sample holds under 110,000 distinct CDR3 sequences; about 62% are singletons and the top ten take 9.5% to 15%. The study co-extracted DNA and RNA from about 21-30 mg of unsorted bulk tissue. Sequencing input: liver tumor tissue from sampling region 2. Subset defined: tumor region T2, inferior pole. These receptors originate from a woman aged 55-70 years with primary liver carcinoma and hepatitis B virus infection.

The chain is built from TRBV20-1 and TRBJ2-2, with TRBD2 matching over 8 bases. V dropped 3 bases and J dropped 1; count of bases not matched to a gene: 1. The V gene's germline CDR1 is DFQATT and CDR2 SNEGSKA (reference sequence). The CDR3 is 14 residues long. Here the CDR3 DNA reads TGCAGTGCTAGGGCGGGAGGGAACACCGGGGAGCTGTTTTTT. Translation: CSARAGGNTGELFF.

On this clonotype itself: Given a much more abundant clone one base away, this may be a read error. This chain uses TRBV5-6 with TRBJ1-4, with D perhaps TRBD1 (6 bases). CDR3 size: 14 residues. Per germline, CDR1 SGHDT and CDR2 YYEEEE. Trimming cost V 4 bases and J 5 bases, with 12 bases left between them. CDR3 nucleotides: TGTGCCAGCAGCCGGATAGGGGGAAATGAAAAACTGTTTTTT. Encoded protein: CASSRIGGNEKLFF.

With regard to this clonotype: The conserved phenylalanine or tryptophan is not found at the CDR3 terminus, so this likely reflects a read error. CDR3 loop: CAISDGAGVGDNEQFL. The CDR3 region has the DNA TGTGCCATCAGTGATGGGGCAGGAGTCGGCGACAATGAGCAGTTCTTA. The V call is TRBV10-3, the J call TRBJ2-1; D might be TRBD1 (5 bases). The CDR3 runs 16 residues. CDR1 and CDR2 from the germline V gene are ENHRY and SYGVKD. Trimming pared 3 bases from V and 5 bases from J, leaving 17 bases between.

Turning to this clonotype: Germline is not matched at one junction end, which may reflect a read error. The chain has TRBV20-1 and TRBJ2-2, with D possibly matching TRBD2 (5 bases). The CDR3 is made up of 14 amino acids. Germline V CDR1 and CDR2: DFQATT, SNEGSKA (reference sequence). The CDR3 is CSARENANTGEPFF. DNA of the CDR3: TGCAGTGCTAGAGAAAACGCGAACACCGGGGAGCCGTTCTTT.

To note about this clonotype: This may stem from a read error, because a much larger clone lies one nucleotide away. This chain uses TRBV6-1 with TRBJ2-1; no clear D gene. V was cut by 4 bases and J by 3 bases, with 13 bases left in between. Germline assignment: CDR1 MNHNS and CDR2 SASEGT. The CDR3 runs 15 residues. The CDR3 loop is CASSGEVTDYNEQFF. CDR3 bases: TGTGCCAGCAGTGGTGAGGTAACGGACTACAATGAGCAGTTCTTC.

In its sample, this clonotype was seen once. The junction departs from germline at one end; a sequencing error may be responsible. The V and J genes are TRBV11-1 and TRBJ2-1, with D perhaps TRBD2 (6 bases). The CDR3 loop spans 14 amino acids. Germline-derived CDR1 and CDR2 are SGHAT and FQDESV (reference sequence). CDR3 sequence: CTSSLDGWGEKQFF. Here the CDR3 DNA reads TGTACCAGCAGCTTAGACGGGTGGGGGGAAAAACAGTTCTTC.

This chain joins TRBV6-2 or TRBV6-3 and TRBJ2-1; 8 positions agree with TRBD2. This CDR3 spans 15 amino acids. Germline V CDR1 and CDR2: MNHEY, SVGEGT. The V and J ends lost 6 bases and 16 bases, in that order; junction bases with no gene match: 20. The CDR3 region is CASRSPGTSGTSQFF. CDR3 bases: TGTGCCAGCAGATCGCCCGGGACTAGTGGGACTTCTCAATTCTTC.

At least ten counts were recorded for this clonotype. The V and J genes are TRBV5-5 and TRBJ1-2; 8 bases are a match to TRBD1. CDR3 length: 15 amino acids. Per germline, CDR1 SGHKS and CDR2 YYEKEE (reference sequence). The ends lost 3 bases at V and 0 bases at J; junction bases unmatched: 4. This chain's CDR3 is CASSWDRRANYGYTF. In nucleotides, the CDR3 is TGTGCCAGCAGCTGGGACAGGAGAGCTAACTATGGCTACACCTTC. The whole variable domain, filled in from reference TRBV5-5 and TRBJ1-2, reads DAGVTQSPTHLIKTRGQQVTLRCSPISGHKSVSWYQQVLGQGPQFIFQYYEKEERGRGNFPDRFSARQFPNYSSELNVNALLLGDSALYLCASSWDRRANYGYTFGSGTRLTVV.

This clonotype has a single count. A junction boundary mismatches the germline segment, possibly from a read error. The genes are TRBV11-1 and TRBJ2-6; TRBD1 might be the D (6 bases). Germline lookup yields CDR1 SGHAT and CDR2 FQDESV (reference sequence). The CDR3 sequence is 15 residues long. CDR3: CASSPLGAGANDLIF. The CDR3 DNA sequence: TGTGCCAGCAGCCCCTTGGGGGCTGGGGCCAACGACCTGATTTTC.

The V and J genes are TRBV12-5 and TRBJ2-7, with 9 bases identical to TRBD2. The CDR3 runs 17 residues. Germline V gene sequence: CDR1 LGHNT, CDR2 FRNRAP. With 1 base clipped from V and 10 bases from J, the junction kept 17 bases outside the gene matches. This CDR3 reads CASGLATPGTSYSEQYF. The CDR3 nucleotides read TGTGCTAGTGGTTTGGCCACACCCGGGACTAGCTATTCCGAACAGTACTTC.

As for this clonotype: Germline is not matched at one junction end, which may reflect a read error. J is TRBJ2-3 and V is TRBV29-1; D uncertain. Germline lookup yields CDR1 SQVTM and CDR2 ANQGSEA. There are 12 residues in the CDR3. The CDR3 DNA follows: TGTGGCGTTGAACTTGGGGCAGATACGCAGTATTTT. It codes for CGVELGADTQYF.

For this clonotype: Likely a read error: the CDR3 ends without its conserved phenylalanine or tryptophan. This chain links TRBV2 with TRBJ2-7, with D possibly TRBD1 on 5 matching bases. The CDR3 is 11 amino acids. Trimming cost V 9 bases and J 7 bases, with 13 bases left between them. Germline V gene data show CDR1 as SNHLY and CDR2 as FYNNEI. CDR3 sequence (DNA): TGTGCCAGTAGCCAGGGTCTTGAGCAGTACATC. It yields the protein CASSQGLEQYI.

For this clonotype: Sequence at one end of the junction differs from germline and may be a read error. The V call is TRBV11-2, the J call TRBJ2-2, with TRBD2 identical over 7 bases. The CDR3 extends over 13 amino acids. Germline CDR1 reads SGHAT; CDR2 reads FQNNGV. This CDR3 is CASSLDRTRELFF. The CDR3 nucleotides read TGTGCCAGCAGTTTAGATAGGACTAGGGAACTGTTTTTC.

Regarding this clonotype: Its ends do not fully match the called genes, so a read error is possible. The V and J genes are TRBV4-2 and TRBJ2-2, with D perhaps being TRBD1 or TRBD2 (5 bases each). This CDR3 is built from 18 residues. From germline, CDR1 is LGHNA and CDR2 YNFKEQ. DNA of the CDR3: TGTGCCAGCAGCCAAGTCCCAGACGGGGCGCCGAACACCGGGGAGCTGTTTTTC. Protein product: CASSQVPDGAPNTGELFF.

Within the sample, this clonotype is medium-sized. The V gene is TRBV11-2, the J gene TRBJ2-2, with unresolved D. The germline V gene has CDR1 SGHAT and CDR2 FQNNGV. CDR3 length: 15 amino acids. Trimming removed 4 bases from V and 4 bases from J, with 13 bases in between. In nucleotides, the CDR3 is TGTGCCAGCAGCTGGGTGGGGTCCTTCACCGGGGAGCTGTTTTTT. Translation: CASSWVGSFTGELFF.

Concerning this clonotype: One end of the junction is discordant with germline, which a read error may explain. The rearrangement joins TRBV4-2 to TRBJ2-2, with 9 nucleotides matching TRBD1. The CDR3 sequence is 15 residues long. Germline V gene sequence: CDR1 LGHNA, CDR2 YNFKEQ. This CDR3 reads CASSQGQGSTGELCF. The CDR3 coding sequence is TGCGCCAGCAGCCAAGGACAGGGGTCCACCGGGGAGCTGTGTTTT.

Concerning this clonotype itself: Given a much more abundant clone one base away, this may be a read error. V usage is TRBV28 and J usage is TRBJ1-5, with D unresolved. CDR1 MDHEN and CDR2 SYDVKM come from the germline V gene. The CDR3 consists of 16 residues. V lost 4 bases, J lost 3 bases, and 16 bases lay in between. The CDR3 sequence: CASSSSEQRNNQPQHF. The CDR3 DNA reads TGTGCCAGCAGTTCCTCGGAACAGAGGAACAATCAGCCCCAGCATTTT.

This clonotype was counted ten times or more. The chain is built from TRBV29-1 and TRBJ2-1, with 9 positions matching TRBD1. The CDR3 contains 15 residues. Germline CDR1 SQVTM, CDR2 ANQGSEA. V lost 6 bases to trimming and J lost 8 bases; unmatched junction nucleotides: 14. The DNA of the CDR3 is TGCAGCGTCTTCATAGACAGGGGGTTTTTGGATGAGCAGTTCTTC. Amino acids: CSVFIDRGFLDEQFF.

V gene TRBV6-4 combines with J gene TRBJ2-2; maybe TRBD1 (6 bases). Germline V lookup: CDR1 MRHNA, CDR2 SNTAGT. The CDR3 runs 15 residues. The V gene lost 5 bases and the J gene lost 13 bases, with 23 bases spanning the gap. CDR3 sequence: CASSPGTSNTVGLFF. DNA of the CDR3: TGTGCCAGCAGTCCAGGGACATCGAACACCGTGGGGCTGTTTTTT.

In regard to this clonotype: The junction departs from germline at one end; a sequencing error may be responsible. The chain combines TRBV9 with TRBJ1-6; TRBD1 matches at 11 bases. Germline values: CDR1 SGDLS, CDR2 YYNGEE. The CDR3 has 16 residues. The CDR3 DNA follows: TGTGCCAACAGCGCCGGGACAGGGGGACGGGATTCACCCCTCCACTTT. Encoded protein: CANSAGTGGRDSPLHF.

The chain links TRBV18 to TRBJ1-1; D gene unclear. This CDR3 contains 15 residues. Trimming cost V 6 bases and J 1 base, with 15 bases left between them. Germline lookup yields CDR1 KGHSH and CDR2 LQKENI. CDR3 sequence (DNA): TGTGCCAGCTCGGGGTTCGGTTATCAGAACACTGAAGCTTTCTTT. Its protein is CASSGFGYQNTEAFF.

The V gene is TRBV10-2, the J gene TRBJ1-1, with D possibly matching TRBD1 (6 bases). Trimming pared 4 bases from V and 8 bases from J, leaving 14 bases between. The CDR3 covers 13 residues. CDR1 WSHSY and CDR2 SAAADI come from the germline V gene. The CDR3 is CASSGQAGGEAFF. CDR3 DNA: TGCGCCAGCAGTGGGCAGGCGGGGGGCGAAGCTTTCTTT.

Within the sample, this clonotype is medium-sized. V is TRBV11-2 and J is TRBJ2-1; D is uncertain. CDR3 length: 14 amino acids. Trimming took off 1 base at V and 6 bases at J, with 10 bases between the two ends. Per the germline V gene, CDR1 is SGHAT and CDR2 is FQNNGV. CDR3 DNA sequence: TGTGCCAGCAGCTTAGGTGGGAACCGCAATGAGCAGTTCTTC. Translation: CASSLGGNRNEQFF. The variable domain in full, completed from reference TRBV11-2 and TRBJ2-1, reads EAGVAQSPRYKIIEKRQSVAFWCNPISGHATLYWYQQILGQGPKLLIQFQNNGVVDDSQLPKDRFSAERLKGVDSTLKIQPAKLEDSAVYLCASSLGGNRNEQFFGPGTRLTVL.

V is TRBV11-2 and J is TRBJ2-3; perhaps D is TRBD1 or TRBD2 (5 bases each). The V end lost 3 bases, the J end lost 4 bases, and 14 bases lay between the germline ends. Germline assignment: CDR1 SGHAT and CDR2 FQNNGV. This CDR3 region has 15 residues. For the CDR3, the DNA is TGTGCCAGCAGCTTGCGGCAGGGAGACGCAGATACGCAGTATTTT. Protein product: CASSLRQGDADTQYF.

This clonotype was found many times. V and J are TRBV28 and TRBJ2-2; 7 nucleotides align to TRBD2. The trim removed 4 bases at V and 4 bases at J, leaving 6 bases unmatched. From germline, CDR1 is MDHEN and CDR2 SYDVKM. CDR3 length: 15 amino acids. CDR3 in DNA: TGTGCCAGCAGTTCGGGCGGGGGAGGCACCGGGGAGCTGTTTTTT. This gives the protein CASSSGGGGTGELFF.

Regarding this clonotype: Germline is not matched at one junction end, which may reflect a read error. This chain connects TRBV11-2 to TRBJ2-3, with 11 bases that match TRBD2. The germline CDR1 and CDR2 sequences are SGHAT and FQNNGV. This CDR3 is 15 amino acids long. The CDR3 loop is CASRPGLAGPDTQYF. The CDR3 coding sequence is TGTGCCAGCAGGCCTGGACTAGCGGGCCCGGATACACAGTATTTT.

A note on this clonotype: A much larger clone differs from this one at a single base, so this may be a read error. The chain has TRBV7-9 and TRBJ1-2; possibly TRBD1 for D (6 bases). The length of the CDR3 is 12 residues. Germline V gene sequence: CDR1 SEHNR, CDR2 FQNEAQ (reference sequence). CDR3 in amino acids: CARSSPTGFYTF. The CDR3 DNA reads TGTGCCAGAAGCTCACCTACAGGGTTCTACACCTTC.

The chain recombines TRBV28 with TRBJ2-2, with TRBD1 matching 8 bases. J gave up 5 bases and V 11 bases, and 10 bases lay outside the gene matches. The V gene's germline CDR1 is MDHEN and CDR2 SYDVKM. This CDR3 is 14 amino acids long. The CDR3 here is CAGKTGAVTGELFF. The CDR3 DNA reads TGTGCCGGAAAGACAGGGGCGGTAACCGGGGAGCTGTTTTTT.

With regard to this clonotype: Since a much larger clone is just one base distant, this may be a read error. The CDR3 DNA follows: TGTGCCAGCAGTCCGACGGCTAGCACAGTTACGCAGTATTTT. Residues: CASSPTASTVTQYF. The chain is built from TRBV6-5 and TRBJ2-3, with a tentative D call TRBD2 (5 bases). Germline V CDR1 and CDR2: MNHEY, SVGAGI. The CDR3 covers 14 residues.